A single sample is the source of the 6 T cell receptor beta chains below, sequenced in a study of T cell responses to AZD1222 COVID-19 vaccine. Produced via immunoSEQ multiplex PCR; TCRdb's table is partial and in-frame only. The sample shows about 140,000 clones, around 93% of them seen only once. The sample in question was peripheral blood, obtained 28 days after the second AZD1222 dose. These receptor sequences come from an adult who received the AZD1222 COVID-19 vaccine.

The chain couples TRBV13 to TRBJ2-5; D is uncertain. Trimming took 1 base from V and 5 from J, leaving 5 bases between them. From germline, CDR1 is PRHDT and CDR2 FYEKMQ (reference sequence). The CDR3 runs 12 residues. The DNA for the CDR3 is TGTGCCAGCAGCTTAGCGTTGGAGACCCAGTACTTC. It translates to CASSLALETQYF.

A few counts support this clone. V usage is TRBV28 and J usage is TRBJ2-4; D perhaps matches TRBD1 (5 bases). The CDR3 runs to 16 residues. Germline assignment: CDR1 MDHEN and CDR2 SYDVKM. Trimming left V 5 bases short and J 0 bases short, with 14 bases between. DNA of the CDR3: TGTGCCAGCAGTCCTCTGACAGATTTAGCCAAAAACATTCAGTACTTC. It yields the protein CASSPLTDLAKNIQYF.

This clone was seen a single time. The genes are TRBV11-2 and TRBJ1-4; 8 bases fit TRBD1. The CDR3 length is 16 residues. The V gene end was trimmed by 1 base and the J gene end by 7 bases; junction bases not matched to a gene: 8. Germline loops: CDR1 SGHAT, CDR2 FQNNGV. The CDR3 is CASSLARTGWGEKLFF. The CDR3 DNA reads TGTGCCAGCAGCTTAGCGAGGACAGGGTGGGGTGAAAAACTGTTTTTT.

This clone was picked up one time. This chain links TRBV2 with TRBJ2-3; no firm D call. Trimming pared 0 bases from V and 6 bases from J, leaving 13 bases between. Germline V gene lookup returns CDR1 SNHLY and CDR2 FYNNEI. The CDR3 length is 15 residues. CDR3 region: CASSEAARPMDTQYF. CDR3 in DNA: TGTGCCAGCAGTGAAGCGGCAAGACCGATGGATACGCAGTATTTT. Together with reference TRBV2 and TRBJ2-3, the CDR3 gives the full variable domain: EPEVTQTPSHQVTQMGQEVILRCVPISNHLYFYWYRQILGQKVEFLVSFYNNEISEKSEIFDDQFSVERPDGSNFTLKIRSTKLEDSAMYFCASSEAARPMDTQYFGPGTRLTVL.

The chain has TRBV5-4 and TRBJ1-5; TRBD1 matches at 9 bases. The junction had 3 bases not matched to a gene; V was cut back by 4 bases and J by 4 bases. Germline V gene lookup returns CDR1 SGHNT and CDR2 YYREEE (reference sequence). The CDR3 spans 14 residues. The CDR3 sequence: CASSLDRGNQPQHF. In DNA form, the CDR3 reads TGTGCCAGCAGCCTGGACAGGGGAAATCAGCCCCAGCATTTT.

The rearrangement uses TRBV29-1 and TRBJ1-1; D is unclear. V lost 6 bases and J lost 1, with 12 bases in between. The CDR3 is 13 amino acids. Germline V CDR1 and CDR2: SQVTM, ANQGSEA. CDR3 sequence: CSVYRASNTEAFF. The CDR3 DNA follows: TGCAGCGTGTACCGGGCCTCGAACACTGAAGCTTTCTTT.